Included here is one TCR beta chain sequence, with context. What antigen it recognizes has not been identified. No base quality values were provided; no much bigger clone lies one nucleotide off. There are 14 amino acids in the CDR3, from cysteine to phenylalanine inclusive. Of all the DNA, just the CDR3 is kept, 42 bases in frame from base 1. At the junction V is shortened by 5 bases and J by 7 bases; bases outside the gene matches: 8. From the germline V gene (reference sequence), CDR1 is LNHDA and CDR2 is SQIVND. The time point label, as the study defines it: baseline before first vaccination. The vaccinee samples were drawn from two UK trials, COV001 and COV002, one of which was a single-blind randomized controlled phase 2/3 trial testing AZD1222 (ChAdOx1 nCoV-19) in healthy adults. For TCRbeta chain sequencing, PBMC samples from trial participants were taken at day 0 and at day 28 after the second dose.

This sample was taken from a study of T cell responses to AZD1222 COVID-19 vaccine (dated by TCRdb to the early 2020s). For the study in its entirety: AZD1222 recipients given second doses at about 4 weeks or at about 12 weeks were pooled, since spike-specific TCR depth and breadth were not found to differ between the two schedules. Trial participants were enrolled by age into 18-55, 56-69 and 70-plus year subgroups, with around 150, 28 and 57 TCR-sequenced participants respectively. A total of around 240 trial participants underwent TCR sequencing, of whom about 200 had received two doses of AZD1222 and approximately 26 had received two doses of the MenACWY control vaccine.

Study-wide conclusions, independent of this receptor: Reportedly, almost half of the unique spike-specific TCRs recognized epitopes lying outside the regions that are mutated in the B.1.351 and B.1.1.7 variants. Because no day 14 peak-response samples were available, repertoires were characterized only after the peak T cell response. The vaccine-associated CD4 TCRs covered the entire spike protein, and the dominant responses fell in regions 160-218 and 743-854. A significant rise in spike-specific TCR breadth and depth was observed after two AZD1222 doses relative to day 0 and relative to MenACWY recipients. The 56-69-year group was small, and its depth increase did not reach significance, likely because of low power. Conclusions about previously exposed vaccinees are limited, since just six AZD1222 recipients were seropositive for SARS-CoV-2 at baseline. Participants were mostly white British and included more females than males, and it was suggested by the authors that clonal diversity may have been underestimated.

The CDR3 regions of human TCRbeta chains were analyzed by immunosequencing. The published analysis was carried out like this. Repertoire TCRs were matched against a reference library of SARS-CoV-2-specific TCRs generated with the MIRA antigen-specificity platform. Breadth was defined as the fraction of unique TCRs that were SARS-CoV-2-associated, and depth was defined as the fraction of total T cells that were SARS-CoV-2-associated. Each spike-specific TCR was assigned to its reactive spike region and to a CD4 or CD8 class using the MIRA data. Log10-transformed breadth and depth values were compared by one-way ANOVA with Sidak's multiple comparisons tests. Held by TCRdb, this immuneACCESS table contains in-frame sequences only and omits some clones. Under half of the omission traces to an unresolved V gene where checked; the cause of the rest is unknown. That table is the source of V, J and clone size, and D and trimming were worked out from the DNA. The sample table holds tens of thousands of clones, of which approximately 90% were seen once. Under 6.5% of the sample is held by the ten biggest clonotypes.

The sample in question was peripheral blood, obtained on day 0 of AZD1222 vaccination. The receptor's source is an adult in good health. The receptor chain draws on TRBV19 and TRBJ1-1; 9 bases in between match TRBD1. The CDR3 corresponds to CASSPPGQGIEAFF. The bases read TGTGCCAGTAGTCCACCGGGACAGGGTATTGAAGCTTTCTTT.